This T cell receptor beta chain is drawn from a study of CD4 and CD8 cells across lung adenocarcinoma regions. This clonotype showed up just a few times. MiXCR, run by TCRdb on the PCR reads, gives a single entry per CDR3 protein. The sample has approximately 10,000 distinct CDR3 sequences, 40% to 60% seen once; the top ten hold 33%. The CDR3 runs 14 residues. The trim removed 6 bases at V and 4 bases at J, leaving 8 bases unmatched. The germline gives CDR1 DFQATT, CDR2 SNEGSKA (reference sequence). Donors had localized lung adenocarcinoma, a non-small cell lung cancer. The origin of this receptor is a male donor with lung adenocarcinoma. The CD4 and CD8 labels of this study may be unreliable. The sample was CD8+ T cells from the margin of a lung tumor. This chain connects TRBV20-1 to TRBJ2-1; 8 bases match TRBD2. In nucleotides, the CDR3 is TGCAGTGCAAAAGGACTAGCAGATTACAATGAGCAGTTCTTC. Amino acids: CSAKGLADYNEQFF.